Following are 10 T cell receptor beta chains from one sample sequenced in a study of CD8 T cells in ankylosing spondylitis. The study, taken as a whole, reports: The study identified a TCR beta motif of roughly eight highly homologous variants that appeared characteristic of ankylosing spondylitis blood.

No antigen has been identified for these receptors. TCRdb reprocessed the 5' RACE reads via MiXCR and lists one record per CDR3 protein. This sample has about 840,000 distinct CDR3 sequences, with about 12% found just once. The sequenced sample was blood, either unsorted or a sorted T cell fraction (not recorded which). The receptor set was obtained from a male donor with ankylosing spondylitis.

The rearrangement uses TRBV7-2 and TRBJ1-1, with TRBD1 as a possible D gene (5 bases). Germline V gene sequence: CDR1 SGHTA, CDR2 FQGNSA. The CDR3 length is 14 residues. Trimming shortened V by 6 bases and J by 1 base, and 12 bases separated the two germline ends. CDR3 DNA: TGTGCCAGCAGGCTCTCCGGGGGGAACACTGAAGCTTTCTTT. Translating it yields CASRLSGGNTEAFF.

The J gene is TRBJ2-5, the V gene TRBV29-1; TRBD1 matches 9 bases. Germline V gene sequence: CDR1 SQVTM, CDR2 ANQGSEA. CDR3 length equals 16 residues. Trimming cost V 6 bases and J 5 bases; bases outside gene matches: 16. CDR3 DNA: TGCAGCGTGGAGCCTTTACAGGGGGCGTACGGGGAGACCCAGTACTTC. Its translation is CSVEPLQGAYGETQYF.

The V gene is TRBV5-1, the J gene TRBJ2-7, with a tentative D call TRBD1 (6 bases). The V gene's germline CDR1 is SGHRS and CDR2 YFSETQ. The CDR3 has 16 residues. V lost 2 bases and J 7 bases, leaving 22 bases between the germline ends. This chain's CDR3 is CASSFGDTPAFREQYF. The DNA of the CDR3 is TGCGCCAGCAGCTTTGGGGACACACCAGCTTTCCGGGAGCAGTACTTC.

Many counts were recorded for this clonotype. The J gene is TRBJ1-1, the V gene TRBV6-5, with D tentatively TRBD1 (5 bases). Germline V lookup: CDR1 MNHEY, CDR2 SVGAGI. Trimming stripped 4 bases from V and 7 bases from J, with 19 bases between. This CDR3 contains 15 residues. CDR3 coding DNA: TGTGCCAGCAGTTCGATAACGGGGCATAAACATGAAGCTTTCTTT. Its translation: CASSSITGHKHEAFF.

This clonotype was picked up a small number of times. The genes are TRBV5-1 and TRBJ1-1; the D gene is possibly TRBD1 (5 bases). The V gene's germline CDR1 is SGHRS and CDR2 YFSETQ. Trimming stripped 1 base from V and 1 base from J, with 14 bases between. The CDR3 sequence is 16 residues long. The CDR3 loop is CASSLFPGTRNTEAFF. The CDR3 DNA reads TGCGCCAGCAGCTTGTTTCCGGGGACTAGGAACACTGAAGCTTTCTTT.

This clonotype was recorded at least ten times. The chain is built from TRBV20-1 and TRBJ1-6, with TRBD1 matching over 9 bases. CDR1 is DFQATT and CDR2 is SNEGSKA in the germline V gene (reference sequence). V dropped 3 bases and J dropped 8; count of bases not matched to a gene: 5. This CDR3 comprises 14 residues. CDR3 residues: CSARSDRGYSPLHF. For the CDR3, the DNA is TGCAGTGCTAGGTCCGACAGGGGGTATTCACCCCTCCACTTT.

This chain uses TRBV20-1 with TRBJ2-7, with D perhaps given as TRBD1 or TRBD2 (6 bases each). The germline V gene has CDR1 DFQATT and CDR2 SNEGSKA (reference sequence). Trimming took 6 bases from V and 3 from J, leaving 15 bases between them. The CDR3 runs to 13 residues. The CDR3 nucleotides are TGCAGTGCCCCCCTGGGGGGCGACTACGAGCAGTACTTC. Translation: CSAPLGGDYEQYF.

The chain carries TRBV20-1 and TRBJ2-7, with D maybe TRBD1 (6 bases). CDR3 length: 13 amino acids. Germline V gives CDR1 DFQATT, CDR2 SNEGSKA (reference sequence). Trimming shortened V by 4 bases and J by 2 bases, and 12 bases separated the two germline ends. The DNA for the CDR3 is TGCAGTGCTACTGACAGGCCGACCTACGAGCAGTACTTC. Residues: CSATDRPTYEQYF.

The chain uses TRBV9 and TRBJ2-3; D is perhaps TRBD2 (7 bases). The germline gives CDR1 SGDLS, CDR2 YYNGEE. This CDR3 is built from 15 residues. Trimming removed 1 base at V and 0 bases at J, with 9 bases between. The CDR3, as DNA: TGTGCCAGCAGCGTAAGGGGGGGAAGCACAGATACGCAGTATTTT. Translated, it gives CASSVRGGSTDTQYF. The variable domain in full, with the rest retrieved from reference TRBV9 and TRBJ2-3, is DSGVTQTPKHLITATGQRVTLRCSPRSGDLSVYWYQQSLDQGLQFLIQYYNGEERAKGNILERFSAQQFPDLHSELNLSSLELGDSALYFCASSVRGGSTDTQYFGPGTRLTVL.

This clonotype was seen a handful of times. This chain joins TRBV10-3 and TRBJ1-5, with 7 bases aligning to TRBD1. The CDR3 consists of 14 residues. The trim removed 6 bases at V and 7 bases at J, leaving 9 bases unmatched. Per the germline V gene, CDR1 is ENHRY and CDR2 is SYGVKD. For the CDR3, the DNA is TGTGCCATCAGCCCCGGAGGGGGCTGGCAGCCCCAGCATTTT. Amino acids: CAISPGGGWQPQHF.